These 7 T cell receptor beta chains were sequenced from one sample in a study of blood T cell repertoires in COVID-19. The repertoire was sequenced with immunoSEQ multiplex PCR; TCRdb's copy has only in-frame clones and lacks some. The sample shows some 330,000 clones, roughly 86% of them seen only once. Sequencing was done on a sample of peripheral blood. Receptors originate from a woman aged 25 to 39 with COVID-19, enrolled during active disease.

About this clone: Additional DNA sequences in this sample encode the identical CDR3. The chain is built from TRBV20-1 and TRBJ1-1, with D perhaps TRBD1 (6 bases). The V gene's germline CDR1 is DFQATT and CDR2 SNEGSKA (reference sequence). The CDR3 is 11 amino acids. Trimming took 5 bases from V and 4 from J, leaving 8 bases between them. CDR3 loop: CSAYRVTEAFF. CDR3 DNA sequence: TGCAGTGCTTACAGGGTCACTGAAGCTTTCTTT.

V and J are TRBV18 and TRBJ2-2, with 9 bases matching TRBD1. The CDR3 sequence is 15 residues long. Germline V gives CDR1 KGHSH, CDR2 LQKENI. V lost 3 bases, J lost 4 bases, and 3 bases stayed unmatched. Written as DNA, the CDR3 is TGTGCCAGCTCACCCAACAGGGGGCGCACCGGGGAGCTGTTTTTT. Translating gives CASSPNRGRTGELFF.

The chain carries TRBV6-6 and TRBJ1-1, with D perhaps matching TRBD1 (6 bases). The CDR3 extends over 14 amino acids. V was cut by 3 bases and J by 1 base, with 9 bases left in between. Germline V gives CDR1 MNHNY, CDR2 SVGAGI (reference sequence). CDR3 sequence: CASSYYRANTEAFF. Here the CDR3 DNA reads TGTGCCAGCAGTTATTACAGGGCGAACACTGAAGCTTTCTTT.

The rearrangement joins TRBV18 to TRBJ2-3, with 14 bases aligning to TRBD2. The CDR3 covers 17 residues. Trimming took 6 bases from V and 5 from J; bases not matched to a gene: 10. CDR1 is KGHSH, CDR2 LQKENI, per germline. The chain's CDR3 is CASSRQTSGGGQDTQYF. The CDR3 DNA sequence: TGTGCCAGCTCCCGTCAGACTAGCGGGGGGGGCCAAGATACGCAGTATTTT.

The gene calls are TRBV14 and TRBJ1-2; 7 nucleotides line up with TRBD1. This CDR3 spans 14 amino acids. V gave up 2 bases and J gave up 6 bases; unmatched junction bases: 6. CDR1 SGHDN and CDR2 FVKESK come from the germline V gene. The CDR3 reads CASSQRQGRDGYTF. The CDR3 DNA follows: TGTGCCAGCAGCCAACGACAGGGACGGGATGGCTACACCTTC.

The V and J genes are TRBV3-1 (or the pseudogene TRBV3-2) and TRBJ1-3; 7 bases match TRBD1. The CDR3 consists of 14 residues. Unmatched junction bases numbered 4, after V lost 6 bases and J lost 2 bases. Germline V CDR1 and CDR2: LGHDT, YNNKEL (reference sequence). The CDR3 region is CASSRGTAGNTIYF. The CDR3 DNA reads as TGTGCCAGCAGTCGGGGGACAGCTGGAAACACCATATATTTT.

For the CDR3, the DNA is TGCGCCAGCAGCCCTCCGGGACACCTCCGCCCTGAAGCTTTCTTT. Translating it yields CASSPPGHLRPEAFF. The chain combines TRBV4-1 with TRBJ1-1; the D gene is possibly TRBD1 (6 bases). V was pared by 4 bases and J by 6 bases, with 18 bases between. This CDR3 has 15 amino acids. CDR1 and CDR2 (germline): MGHRA, YSYEKL.